What follows are 7 T cell receptor beta chains derived from one specimen sequenced in a study of blood T cell repertoires in COVID-19. Profiling relied on immunoSEQ multiplex PCR, and the TCRdb table lists in-frame clones only, not all of them. There are 75,000 to 100,000 clones in the sample; 80% to 90% occur only once, and 15% to 20% lies in the top ten. The sequenced sample was peripheral blood. All receptors derive from a human donor in a cohort sampled during active COVID-19.

The J gene is TRBJ1-6, the V gene TRBV28; 8 bases are a match to TRBD1. The germline V gene encodes CDR1 MDHEN and CDR2 SYDVKM. J was trimmed by 7 bases and V by 3 bases; bases with no gene match: 2. The CDR3 sequence is 14 residues long. The DNA for the CDR3 is TGTGCCAGCAGTTTCGGACAGGGAAATTCACCCCTCCACTTT. Protein product: CASSFGQGNSPLHF.

V and J are TRBV5-4 and TRBJ2-7; TRBD2 aligns across 8 bases. V shed 1 base, J shed 1 base, and the junction held 4 bases outside the gene matches. Germline CDR1 is SGHNT and CDR2 is YYREEE (reference sequence). This CDR3 is built from 15 residues. CDR3 in amino acids: CASSLNGGRSYEQYF. CDR3 coding DNA: TGTGCCAGCAGCTTGAATGGCGGGAGGTCCTACGAGCAGTACTTC.

This clone was counted once. In DNA, the CDR3 is TGTGCCAGCAAGCTGACTTCGGGAGGAAATGAGCAGTTCTTC. Protein: CASKLTSGGNEQFF. The gene calls are TRBV6-4 and TRBJ2-1, with 7 bases that match TRBD2. The CDR3 is 14 residues long. CDR1 and CDR2 from the germline V gene are MRHNA and SNTAGT. J was trimmed by 7 bases and V by 7 bases; bases with no gene match: 10.

This rearrangement joins TRBV4-2 to TRBJ1-4; possibly TRBD1 for D (6 bases). Per germline, CDR1 LGHNA and CDR2 YNFKEQ. CDR3 length: 20 residues. V dropped 4 bases and J dropped 2 bases, with 26 bases sitting between them. The CDR3 DNA follows: TGTGCCAGCAGCCCCCGTGTTGGGACAAACGCAAAGGGTACTAATGAAAAACTGTTTTTT. Encoded protein: CASSPRVGTNAKGTNEKLFF.

The chain has TRBV20-1 and TRBJ1-2; D is undetermined. V lost 2 bases and J 4 bases, leaving 5 bases between the germline ends. The CDR3 is made up of 11 amino acids. The germline gives CDR1 DFQATT, CDR2 SNEGSKA (reference sequence). CDR3 sequence: CSARRGYGYTF. The CDR3 coding sequence is TGCAGTGCTAGACGGGGCTATGGCTACACCTTC.

The chain joins TRBV15 to TRBJ2-5; 10 positions match TRBD2. CDR1 and CDR2 from the germline V gene are LNHNV and YYDKDF (reference sequence). CDR3 length equals 19 residues. Trimming took 0 bases from V and 1 from J; bases not matched to a gene: 11. The CDR3 DNA reads as TGTGCCACCAGCAGAGATCGAGCGGGAGGGCCTCTCGGCCAAGAGACCCAGTACTTC. Protein: CATSRDRAGGPLGQETQYF.

The gene calls are TRBV5-8 and TRBJ1-2, with 10 bases lining up with TRBD1. Trimming at V came to 4 bases and at J to 1 base, leaving 16 bases not matched to a gene. Germline V gene lookup returns CDR1 SGHTS and CDR2 YDEGEE. The CDR3 covers 19 residues. The CDR3 reads CASSEGQGRVIPFNYGYTF. The CDR3, as DNA: TGTGCCAGCAGCGAGGGACAGGGGAGAGTTATCCCTTTTAACTATGGCTACACCTTC.